Listed below are T cell receptor beta chains from one sample, sequenced in a study of cytomegalovirus exposure and HLA in healthy donors. Data came from immunoSEQ multiplex PCR; TCRdb stores just in-frame clones and leaves some out. The sample lists roughly 160,000 clones, 80% occurring once. Specimen: PBMCs. The source is a young man in good health and CMV-seronegative. The CDR3 runs from the conserved cysteine through the conserved F or W. A D gene is named only where the DNA matches it firmly. Rows may omit the clone size; those that give it use once, few, many or a size class.

D: NA; J: TRBJ2-7; size: NA; V: TRBV27; DNA: TGTGCCAGCATCGCTAGCGCGGGCTCCTACGAGCAGTACTTC; CDR3: CASIASAGSYEQYF
D: NA; J: TRBJ2-7; size: NA; V: TRBV5-1; DNA: TGCGCCAGCAGCTTGGTATCGGGGGATTCCTCCTACGAGCAGTACTTC; CDR3: CASSLVSGDSSYEQYF
D: NA; J: TRBJ2-5; size: NA; V: TRBV19; DNA: TGTGCCAGTAAAAGGCCTCGAAAGGGGGAGACCCAGTACTTC; CDR3: CASKRPRKGETQYF
D: NA; J: TRBJ1-2; size: NA; V: TRBV6-6; DNA: TGTGCCAGCAATCGCGGAGCTAACTATGGCTACACCTTC; CDR3: CASNRGANYGYTF
D: NA; J: TRBJ1-2; size: NA; V: TRBV19; DNA: TGTGCCAGTAAGGAGGGCTCAGTTCGTGGCTACACCTTC; CDR3: CASKEGSVRGYTF
D: TRBD1; J: TRBJ1-1; size: few; V: TRBV4-1; DNA: TGCGCCAGCAGCCCGCAAGAAGGGACAGCAAACACTGAAGCTTTCTTT; CDR3: CASSPQEGTANTEAFF
D: TRBD2; J: TRBJ2-1; size: NA; V: TRBV19; DNA: TGTGCCAGTAGTATAGAAGGCGGGAGAGCCTACAATGAGCAGTTCTTC; CDR3: CASSIEGGRAYNEQFF
D: NA; J: TRBJ2-7; size: NA; V: TRBV2; DNA: TGTGCCAGCAGTCAGGGTACCTACGAGCAGTACTTC; CDR3: CASSQGTYEQYF
D: NA; J: TRBJ1-2; size: NA; V: TRBV2; DNA: TGTGCCAGCAGTTCGGACACAATCCTCTTCTATGGCTACACCTTC; CDR3: CASSSDTILFYGYTF
D: TRBD1; J: TRBJ1-2; size: NA; V: TRBV7-9; DNA: TGTGCCAGCAGCTTAAGCTCAACCGGGACAGGGTATGGCTACACCTTC; CDR3: CASSLSSTGTGYGYTF
D: NA; J: TRBJ1-4; size: NA; V: TRBV11-2; DNA: TGTGCCAGCGCAGTGTGGGGCATGACTAATGAAAAACTGTTTTTT; CDR3: CASAVWGMTNEKLFF
D: TRBD1; J: TRBJ2-1; size: NA; V: TRBV5-1; DNA: TGCGCCAGCAGCTCTAGGACAGGGGATACCAATGAGCAGTTCTTC; CDR3: CASSSRTGDTNEQFF
D: NA; J: TRBJ1-1; size: NA; V: TRBV28; DNA: TGTGCCAGCAGTTGGATGGACAGGAACACTGAAGCTTTCTTT; CDR3: CASSWMDRNTEAFF
D: TRBD2; J: TRBJ2-3; size: NA; V: TRBV6-4; DNA: TGTGCCAGCAGTGCGGGGGGGTCCTCAGATACGCAGTATTTT; CDR3: CASSAGGSSDTQYF
D: TRBD1; J: TRBJ1-1; size: NA; V: TRBV6-5; DNA: TGTGCCAGCAGTGCGGACAGGGCGAGCACTGAAGCTTTCTTT; CDR3: CASSADRASTEAFF
D: NA; J: TRBJ2-5; size: NA; V: TRBV2; DNA: TGTGCCAGCACCGAGATGGTAAAGTACTTC; CDR3: CASTEMVKYF